This entry features one TCR beta chain sequence. Its specificity is not known. Since a much larger clone is just one base distant, this may be a read error. TCRdb used MiXCR to reprocess the reads, holding one entry per CDR3 protein. The sample shows 49,000 or so distinct CDR3 sequences, about a fifth of them seen only once. The sample comes from a study of T cell repertoires in cytomegalovirus infection. Looking at the study overall: Recently described HLA-C-restricted plus well-studied HLA-B-restricted CMV epitopes were used. A matching HLA type, together with CMV infection, was signaled by public TCR beta signatures.

Regarding the study as a whole: The response measured ex vivo was dominated by TCR beta clonotypes (HLA-C-restricted and CMV-specific).

The CDR3 runs 15 residues. The germline CDR1 and CDR2 sequences are LNHNV and YYDKDF (reference sequence). This TCR derives from a human donor in good health (CMV status not recorded). Some clones in this sample may be carry-over from other donors' samples. The rearrangement uses TRBV15 and TRBJ1-5, with D unresolved. Source: CD8+ T cells from cultured PBMCs, taken from culture after CMV antigen stimulation. The CDR3: CATSRGTRNNQTQHF. The CDR3 bases are TGTGCCACCAGCAGAGGAACACGTAACAATCAGACCCAGCATTTT.